This T cell receptor beta chain derives from a study of cytomegalovirus exposure and HLA in healthy donors. On the study more broadly: When 398 donors were genotyped, around 77% of them were found to fall in the Caucasian-associated ancestry cluster.

While unrecorded immune exposures were likely, the donors were nominally healthy when sampled. V was clipped by 4 bases and J by 5 bases; unmatched bases: 1. This CDR3 is 13 amino acids long. Germline V gene sequence: CDR1 LNHDA, CDR2 SQIVND (reference sequence). The PCR contained 60 Vbeta and 13 Jbeta primers. Only in-frame clones appear in the TCRdb table, and some are missing; sequencing was by immunoSEQ multiplex PCR. Of approximately 170,000 clones detected, 70% to 90% appear once; the ten largest clones hold 0.77%. As concerns this clone: Antigen unknown.

Notes on the study in general: As a later analysis revealed, most CMV-associated TCR beta chains appeared HLA-restricted. From TCR beta sequences, most subjects' HLA-A and HLA-B alleles were reportedly predicted accurately.

This receptor was taken from a woman younger than 35 in good health and CMV-seronegative. The chain uses TRBV19 and TRBJ1-4, with TRBD1 identical over 7 bases. Specimen: PBMCs. Here the CDR3 reads CASSTQGNEKLFF. DNA for the CDR3: TGTGCCAGTAGTACACAGGGGAATGAAAAACTGTTTTTT. The entire variable domain, with the rest obtained from reference TRBV19 and TRBJ1-4, is as follows: DGGITQSPKYLFRKEGQNVTLSCEQNLNHDAMYWYRQDPGQGLRLIYYSQIVNDFQKGDIAEGYSVSREKKESFPLTVTSAQKNPTAFYLCASSTQGNEKLFFGSGTQLSVL.